The 15 T cell receptor beta chains below come from one sample, sequenced in a study of a mutant IDH1 vaccine in newly diagnosed glioma. Measured with immunoSEQ multiplex PCR; TCRdb has only the in-frame clones, and not every one. This sample carries about 54,000 clones, roughly 80% of them seen once, and the ten largest clones take under 20%. Time point reported: baseline, week 1 (first vaccination visit). This sample's treatment: pre-vaccination baseline after standard-of-care therapy. The specimen was PBMCs, collected from a glioma patient treated with radiotherapy, temozolomide or both. The receptor set was obtained from a man aged 18 to 29 with glioma.

This clone appeared a single time. V gene TRBV30 combines with J gene TRBJ2-7, with 7 bases matching TRBD2. J lost 3 bases, V lost 2 bases, and 4 bases had no gene match. Germline loops: CDR1 GTSNPN, CDR2 SVGIG (reference sequence). This CDR3 is 13 amino acids long. CDR3 DNA: TGTGCCTGGAGTTTTCCTAGCGGCTACGAGCAGTACTTC. This translates into CAWSFPSGYEQYF.

This clone was picked up a small number of times. The J gene is TRBJ1-1, the V gene TRBV4-2; D gene uncertain. This CDR3 comprises 15 residues. V was trimmed by 0 bases and J by 7 bases, leaving 15 bases between them. CDR1 is LGHNA, CDR2 YNFKEQ, per germline. CDR3 nucleotide sequence: TGTGCCAGCAGCCAAGACCTTCTCCCCGGCGGTGAAGCTTTCTTT. This codes for CASSQDLLPGGEAFF.

The V and J genes are TRBV7-2 and TRBJ2-2; 7 bases match TRBD1. This CDR3 comprises 16 residues. Unmatched junction bases numbered 10, after V lost 2 bases and J lost 7 bases. Per the germline V gene, CDR1 is SGHTA and CDR2 is FQGNSA. The CDR3 here is CASSLMTGLRDGELFF. The CDR3 DNA reads TGTGCCAGCAGCTTAATGACAGGGTTAAGGGACGGGGAGCTGTTTTTT.

The J gene is TRBJ1-2, the V gene TRBV20-1; D remains unclear. This CDR3 is built from 11 residues. Germline CDR1 and CDR2: DFQATT and SNEGSKA (reference sequence). In DNA form, the CDR3 reads TGCAGCGGAATTTTAGTCGCCGGCTACACCTTC. It yields the protein CSGILVAGYTF.

This clone appeared once. The chain uses TRBV27 and TRBJ2-7; possibly TRBD1 for D (6 bases). The V and J ends lost 5 bases and 1 base respectively, with 9 bases between them. CDR3 length: 13 amino acids. Germline lookup yields CDR1 MNHEY and CDR2 SMNVEV (reference sequence). This CDR3 reads CASSPGHSYEQYF. The CDR3 DNA reads TGTGCCAGCAGTCCGGGACATTCCTACGAGCAGTACTTC.

In its sample, this clone was seen once. The J gene is TRBJ1-5, the V gene TRBV2; D remains ambiguous. This CDR3 comprises 15 residues. Trimming pared 7 bases from V and 3 bases from J, leaving 16 bases between. Looked up from germline, CDR1 is SNHLY and CDR2 is FYNNEI. The CDR3 coding sequence is TGTGCCAGCACTTTACTAGGAGGCTTCAATCAGCCCCAGCATTTT. Translation gives CASTLLGGFNQPQHF.

This clone was seen only a few times. The chain uses TRBV7-6 and TRBJ1-1, with a weak D call TRBD1 (6 bases). Looked up from germline, CDR1 is SGHVS and CDR2 is FNYEAQ. The ends were cut back, 5 bases at V and 11 bases at J, with 24 bases in the middle. The CDR3 is made up of 15 amino acids. DNA for the CDR3: TGTGCCAGCAGCCAAAGGGCAGGGGCGCCTGATGGGGCTTTCTTT. It translates to CASSQRAGAPDGAFF.

This chain links TRBV2 with TRBJ1-1, with D perhaps TRBD1 (5 bases). In germline, CDR1 is SNHLY, CDR2 FYNNEI. The CDR3 sequence is 14 residues long. The V end was cut by 2 bases, the J end by 6 bases, with 13 bases between. The CDR3 DNA is TGTGCCAGCAGTGAATCTTTGGGGGGAGCTGAAGCTTTCTTT. It translates to CASSESLGGAEAFF.

The rearrangement joins TRBV7-9 to TRBJ2-5, with 8 bases that match TRBD1. The CDR3 is 16 residues long. Germline V gene data show CDR1 as SEHNR and CDR2 as FQNEAQ (reference sequence). Trimming removed 2 bases from V and 2 bases from J; junction bases left unmatched: 7. The DNA of the CDR3 is TGTGCCAGCAGCTTATCCGGGACAGGCTTTCAAGAGACCCAGTACTTC. It yields the protein CASSLSGTGFQETQYF.

The V call is TRBV6-5, the J call TRBJ2-1; D unresolved. V was pared by 0 bases and J by 4 bases, with 13 bases between. This CDR3 region has 16 residues. In germline, CDR1 is MNHEY, CDR2 SVGAGI. CDR3 sequence (DNA): TGTGCCAGCAGTTACTCGTCCGGTCTGGGATACAATGAGCAGTTCTTC. Protein: CASSYSSGLGYNEQFF.

This clone was seen only once. The chain joins TRBV10-3 to TRBJ2-7; no clear D gene. Trimming stripped 3 bases from V and 3 bases from J, with 9 bases between. This CDR3 comprises 13 residues. Germline loops: CDR1 ENHRY, CDR2 SYGVKD. This CDR3 reads CAISDNTFYEQYF. CDR3 sequence (DNA): TGTGCCATCAGTGATAACACCTTCTACGAGCAGTACTTC.

This sequence joins TRBV7-2 and TRBJ2-5, with a possible D match to TRBD1 (6 bases). V lost 5 bases, J lost 2 bases, and 12 bases lay in between. Germline V gives CDR1 SGHTA, CDR2 FQGNSA. This CDR3 is 14 amino acids long. CDR3 nucleotide sequence: TGTGCCAGCAGCGGACAGTTTTGGCAAGAGACCCAGTACTTC. It translates to CASSGQFWQETQYF.

The CDR3 region is CASSPGADPTGELFF. In DNA form, the CDR3 reads TGTGCCAGCAGTCCCGGGGCAGACCCCACCGGGGAGCTGTTTTTT. This chain links TRBV28 with TRBJ2-2, with D possibly being TRBD1 or TRBD2 (5 bases each). The ends were cut back, 5 bases at V and 4 bases at J, with 14 bases in the middle. This CDR3 has 15 amino acids. Germline values: CDR1 MDHEN, CDR2 SYDVKM.

This clone has a handful of counts. This chain connects TRBV28 to TRBJ1-5; D remains unclear. Germline loops: CDR1 MDHEN, CDR2 SYDVKM. The germline V and J ends were trimmed by 5 bases and 6 bases, with 5 bases remaining between them. The CDR3 is 11 residues long. CDR3 loop: CASSIGQPQHF. CDR3 DNA: TGTGCCAGCAGTATAGGTCAGCCCCAGCATTTT.

The rearrangement links TRBV5-5 to TRBJ1-2; tentative D call: TRBD1 (6 bases). The V gene lost 4 bases and the J gene lost 5 bases, with 15 bases spanning the gap. Germline V lookup: CDR1 SGHKS, CDR2 YYEKEE (reference sequence). The CDR3 has 14 amino acids. The CDR3 sequence: CASSPGGARYGYTF. The CDR3 DNA follows: TGTGCCAGCAGCCCTGGGGGGGCGCGGTATGGCTACACCTTC. Full variable domain (missing parts from reference TRBV5-5 and TRBJ1-2): DAGVTQSPTHLIKTRGQQVTLRCSPISGHKSVSWYQQVLGQGPQFIFQYYEKEERGRGNFPDRFSARQFPNYSSELNVNALLLGDSALYLCASSPGGARYGYTFGSGTRLTVV.